This T cell receptor (beta chain) was recorded in a study of cytotoxic CD8 clonotypes in ibrutinib-treated CLL (dated by TCRdb to 2020 to 2023). For context, the study as a whole: The cohort had over ten relapsed/refractory and approximately 14 treatment-naive patients; roughly 18 were IGHV unmutated. Responses were partial in some 24 patients and complete in 2; after median approximately 67 months follow-up, roughly 14 stayed in remission and 12 progressed. Cryopreserved peripheral blood mononuclear cells were obtained before treatment, at response, and at either sustained remission or disease progression. Samples at response were collected after a median of roughly twelve months of treatment, with a range of about 6 to 36 months. An average of about 250,000 productive templates and 94,082 productive rearrangements was obtained per sample. Of the 85 to 90 participants in the trial, roughly 26 had longitudinal samples available. Every sample from remission and from progressive disease was obtained while the patients were still on ibrutinib. Beyond this particular receptor, the publication reports: Public clonotypes were rare and either shrank or stayed stable during treatment, and the rise in clonality at ibrutinib response reflected expansion of private clonotypes. Sustained-remission and progressing patients did not have matched sampling times, and lymph node repertoires were not examined. Baseline clonality was found to be higher than that of age-matched healthy donors and was strongly correlated with circulating CD8+ T-cell counts. At ibrutinib response clonality went up, during sustained remission it held steady, and at progression it dropped back toward baseline.

On a MiSeq, deep resolution sequencing aimed for a depth between 1 in 1 million and 1 in 200,000 T cells, with each clonotype covered 10x on average. The immunoSEQ hsTCRB Kit was used to generate TCR beta libraries. In the authors' own workflow: ImmunoSEQ Data Assistant and ImmunoSEQ Analyzer were used for data analysis, and V, D and J genes were assigned according to IMGT definitions. Clonality, which ranges from 0 to 1, was calculated by subtracting the normalized Shannon entropy of productive rearrangement frequencies from one. Only overrepresented clonotypes making up at least 0.05% of the repertoire of each patient were included in the public clonotype analysis. About a dozen age-matched healthy donor repertoires from immuneACCESS served as clonality controls. Drawn from immuneACCESS, this table holds only the in-frame rearrangements with V and J called that TCRdb kept. Clones are partly lost; checked studies trace under half to an unresolved V gene and leave the rest unexplained. That table furnishes V, J and clone size, whereas the DNA furnished D and trimming. The sample table lists approximately 67,000 clones, more than 75% of them with a count of one. 7.7% of the sample comes from the top ten.

The time point label, as the study defines it: progressive disease on ibrutinib. For TCR beta library preparation, roughly 2.2 micrograms of genomic DNA were isolated from cryopreserved PBMCs. High-throughput TCR beta sequencing was performed on longitudinal blood samples from CLL patients receiving ibrutinib monotherapy. The patients were enrolled in a single-center, open-label phase 2 trial of ibrutinib monotherapy. Trimming removed 5 bases from V and 6 bases from J, leaving 14 bases between the germline ends. Inclusive of the bounding cysteine and phenylalanine, the CDR3 is 14 residues long. The read is trimmed to its CDR3 DNA, 42 bases read in frame from base 1. Taken from the germline V gene, the CDR1 and CDR2 loops are SGDLS and YYNGEE. A word on this clone: The clone's antigen remains unknown. Base qualities were left out, and no much larger clone turns up one base away.

The chain links TRBV9 with TRBJ2-2, with a tentative D call of TRBD1 or TRBD2, each matching 5 bases. The clonotype originates from a human donor with chronic lymphocytic leukemia. The sequences come from PBMCs, collected at disease progression, from a patient treated with ibrutinib. The sequenced DNA is TGTGCCAGCAGGATCGGGACCAATTCCGGGGAGCTGTTTTTT. The encoded protein is CASRIGTNSGELFF.